The 20 T cell receptor beta chains reported below all come from one sample, sequenced in a study of T-cell memory formation after mild COVID-19. TCRdb independently ran MiXCR on the 5' RACE reads; one entry per CDR3 protein. The sample has approximately 290,000 distinct CDR3 sequences, approximately 8% seen once. The sequencing sample was made of PBMCs or a T cell subset sorted from them (not recorded which). The receptors come from a man aged 18 to 35 who had mild COVID-19 (a few samples of this study predate the infection). Cell type and time point are not known.

This clonotype was seen only a few times. The chain couples TRBV20-1 to TRBJ2-3, with 10 bases matching TRBD2. The CDR3 covers 15 residues. The J segment lost 4 bases and the V segment lost 6 bases, leaving 10 bases of the junction unmatched. Germline CDR1 reads DFQATT; CDR2 reads SNEGSKA (reference sequence). The CDR3 nucleotides read TGCAGTGCCTGGCGAGCGGGGGGGCACCCAGATACGCAGTATTTT. Amino acid sequence: CSAWRAGGHPDTQYF.

This clonotype appeared many times. The V gene is TRBV20-1, the J gene TRBJ1-1; 7 bases are a match to TRBD1. Germline CDR1 reads DFQATT; CDR2 reads SNEGSKA (reference sequence). Trimming cost V 5 bases and J 1 base; bases outside gene matches: 10. The CDR3 has 15 residues. CDR3 sequence: CSALRGGTANTEAFF. For the CDR3, the DNA is TGCAGTGCTCTCCGAGGGGGGACAGCGAACACTGAAGCTTTCTTT.

The J gene is TRBJ2-3, the V gene TRBV7-3; D not certain. In germline, CDR1 is SGHTA, CDR2 FQGTGA. CDR3 size: 16 residues. Trimming removed 5 bases at V and 1 base at J, with 16 bases between. In DNA, the CDR3 is TGTGCCAGCAGCCCCGGGTCTTCCACGGGCACAGATACGCAGTATTTT. Protein sequence: CASSPGSSTGTDTQYF.

This clonotype was seen ten or more times. V usage is TRBV7-8 and J usage is TRBJ2-2; the D call may be TRBD1 or TRBD2 (5 bases each). Trimming took 4 bases from V and 2 from J, leaving 11 bases between them. The germline CDR1 and CDR2 sequences are SGHVS and FQNEAQ. The CDR3 consists of 15 residues. The CDR3 reads CASSYRDGNTGELFF. In DNA, the CDR3 is TGTGCCAGCAGCTACCGGGACGGCAACACCGGGGAGCTGTTTTTT.

This chain connects TRBV4-3 to TRBJ1-1; 8 positions agree with TRBD1. After removal of 1 base from V and 5 bases from J, the junction contained 9 bases not matched to a gene. The V gene's germline CDR1 is LGHNA and CDR2 YSLEER. The CDR3 totals 16 residues. The CDR3 coding sequence is TGCGCCAGCAGCCAAGTAACAGGGGGTCAGGGGACTGAAGCTTTCTTT. This encodes CASSQVTGGQGTEAFF.

The chain is built from TRBV4-3 and TRBJ2-2; D possibly corresponds to TRBD1 (7 bases). The CDR3 contains 16 residues. Looked up from germline, CDR1 is LGHNA and CDR2 is YSLEER. V lost 7 bases and J 4 bases, leaving 19 bases between the germline ends. This CDR3 is CASTRRSQGGTGELFF. In DNA form, the CDR3 reads TGCGCCAGCACCAGGAGGAGTCAGGGGGGCACCGGGGAGCTGTTTTTT.

The J gene is TRBJ2-3, the V gene TRBV5-1, with TRBD2 matching 13 bases. V trimming: 2 bases; J trimming: 3 bases; junction bases outside the gene matches: 3. This CDR3 comprises 16 residues. The V gene's germline CDR1 is SGHRS and CDR2 YFSETQ. The CDR3 nucleotides are TGCGCCAGCAGCTTCGGACTAGCGGGGGAGACAGATACGCAGTATTTT. Amino acids: CASSFGLAGETDTQYF.

This clonotype was detected a few times. This chain links TRBV6-2 or TRBV6-3 with TRBJ1-5; D not resolved. Trimming pared 4 bases from V and 4 bases from J, leaving 8 bases between. Germline-derived CDR1 and CDR2 are MNHEY and SVGEGT. The CDR3 has 13 residues. CDR3 sequence: CASSSEVNQPQHF. In nucleotides, the CDR3 is TGTGCCAGCAGTTCGGAGGTTAATCAGCCCCAGCATTTT.

In DNA, the CDR3 is TGTGCCACCAGCAGAGATCTTGGGACTTCCTACGAGCAGTACTTC. Its translation: CATSRDLGTSYEQYF. The rearrangement uses TRBV15 and TRBJ2-7; D perhaps matches TRBD2 (6 bases). The V and J ends lost 0 bases and 1 base respectively, with 10 bases between them. Germline V CDR1 and CDR2: LNHNV, YYDKDF (reference sequence). This CDR3 region has 15 residues.

This clonotype was counted many times. J is TRBJ1-1 and V is TRBV11-2; D gene unclear. V shed 5 bases and J shed 5 bases, with 15 bases lying between them. The CDR3 is made up of 14 amino acids. Germline values: CDR1 SGHAT, CDR2 FQNNGV. CDR3 DNA sequence: TGTGCCAGCAGCACTTTTCCAGAAGGGACTGAAGCTTTCTTT. This translates into CASSTFPEGTEAFF. Full variable domain (outside the CDR3, taken from reference TRBV11-2 and TRBJ1-1): EAGVAQSPRYKIIEKRQSVAFWCNPISGHATLYWYQQILGQGPKLLIQFQNNGVVDDSQLPKDRFSAERLKGVDSTLKIQPAKLEDSAVYLCASSTFPEGTEAFFGQGTRLTVV.

The rearrangement links TRBV7-8 to TRBJ1-2; 10 bases agree with TRBD1. CDR3 length equals 13 residues. Trimming cost V 6 bases and J 8 bases; bases outside gene matches: 6. Germline lookup yields CDR1 SGHVS and CDR2 FQNEAQ. CDR3 amino acids: CASRGQGTGGYTF. DNA for the CDR3: TGTGCCAGCAGGGGACAGGGGACGGGGGGCTACACCTTC.

The rearrangement uses TRBV7-2 and TRBJ1-1; D is undetermined. The CDR3 spans 14 residues. The germline CDR1 and CDR2 sequences are SGHTA and FQGNSA. The V gene lost 0 bases and the J gene lost 5 bases, with 10 bases spanning the gap. CDR3 DNA: TGTGCCAGCAGCTTAGCGACGGGAGTAACTGAAGCTTTCTTT. This translates into CASSLATGVTEAFF. Supplemented by reference TRBV7-2 and TRBJ1-1, the full variable domain reads GAGVSQSPSNKVTEKGKDVELRCDPISGHTALYWYRQSLGQGLEFLIYFQGNSAPDKSGLPSDRFSAERTGGSVSTLTIQRTQQEDSAVYLCASSLATGVTEAFFGQGTRLTVV.

The CDR3 region has the DNA TGTGCCAGCAGTAGGGGGCGGAAGCAGCCCCAGCATTTT. It codes for CASSRGRKQPQHF. V and J are TRBV2 and TRBJ1-5; 7 positions match TRBD1. This CDR3 region has 13 residues. V lost 5 bases, J lost 7 bases, and 5 bases stayed unmatched. Germline CDR1 reads SNHLY; CDR2 reads FYNNEI.

The chain uses TRBV5-4 and TRBJ2-6, with D possibly being TRBD2 (6 bases). V was trimmed by 2 bases and J by 0 bases, leaving 6 bases between them. This CDR3 has 15 residues. From germline, CDR1 is SGHNT and CDR2 YYREEE (reference sequence). The CDR3 here is CASSFGSSGANVLTF. CDR3 bases: TGTGCCAGCAGCTTCGGGAGCTCTGGGGCCAACGTCCTGACTTTC.

This clonotype showed up just a few times. The V and J genes are TRBV20-1 and TRBJ1-1, with 7 bases fitting TRBD1. The CDR3 covers 12 residues. With V trimmed by 6 bases and J by 3 bases, 4 bases remained unmatched. CDR1 DFQATT and CDR2 SNEGSKA come from the germline V gene (reference sequence). CDR3 sequence reads: CSARQGYTEAFF. Here the CDR3 DNA reads TGCAGTGCCCGACAGGGATACACTGAAGCTTTCTTT.

The chain joins TRBV6-5 to TRBJ1-2, with 7 bases aligning to TRBD1. The CDR3 runs 13 residues. V dropped 3 bases and J dropped 8; count of bases not matched to a gene: 6. CDR1 is MNHEY, CDR2 SVGAGI, per germline. CDR3: CASSYKTGSGYTF. The CDR3 DNA sequence: TGTGCCAGCAGTTATAAGACAGGGTCAGGCTACACCTTC.

This clonotype came up a few times. The CDR3 region is CASRLFQGGYGYTF. CDR3 nucleotides: TGTGCCAGCAGACTGTTTCAGGGAGGCTATGGCTACACCTTC. The genes are TRBV6-5 and TRBJ1-2; D might be TRBD1 (5 bases). The CDR3 has 14 residues. Germline loops: CDR1 MNHEY, CDR2 SVGAGI. V gave up 6 bases and J gave up 4 bases, with 15 bases separating them.

The chain uses TRBV5-1 and TRBJ1-2; 7 bases fit TRBD1. The CDR3 spans 13 residues. The ends lost 4 bases at V and 2 bases at J; junction bases unmatched: 2. The germline gives CDR1 SGHRS, CDR2 YFSETQ. This chain's CDR3 is CASSEGANYGYTF. The CDR3 DNA follows: TGCGCCAGCAGCGAGGGGGCGAACTATGGCTACACCTTC.

This clonotype appeared many times. The chain combines TRBV4-3 with TRBJ2-7; 9 nucleotides match TRBD2. Trimming at V came to 4 bases and at J to 2 bases, leaving 9 bases not matched to a gene. The germline V gene encodes CDR1 LGHNA and CDR2 YSLEER. The CDR3 is made up of 16 amino acids. The DNA of the CDR3 is TGCGCCAGCAGCCCCTCGCTTGCTAGCGGGGCCTACGAGCAGTACTTC. It yields the protein CASSPSLASGAYEQYF.

The chain carries TRBV4-1 and TRBJ1-2; 8 bases match TRBD1. CDR1 is MGHRA and CDR2 is YSYEKL in the germline V gene. Unmatched junction bases numbered 9, after V lost 4 bases and J lost 2 bases. CDR3 length: 16 residues. The CDR3 region has the DNA TGCGCCAGCAGCCCCCTTCCAGGGACAGGCAACTATGGCTACACCTTC. Its protein is CASSPLPGTGNYGYTF.